Listed below are T cell receptor beta chains from one sample, sequenced in a study of blood T cells in healthy people across ages. Via MiXCR, TCRdb re-called the 5' RACE reads, giving one row per CDR3 protein. Here the sample spans 850,000 to 950,000 distinct CDR3 sequences, 29% being singletons. Sequencing was carried out using blood. These receptors came from a woman older than 75 in good health. Both conserved end residues are part of each CDR3. D genes are given only for firm matches. Part of the rows lack a size; the others show once, few, many or a class for expanded clones.

>TRBD1|15|TRBV25-1|many|TRBJ2-1
TGTGCCAGCAGACAAACAGGGGCCTTCGGCAATGAGCAGTTCTTC
CASRQTGAFGNEQFF
>TRBD2|12|TRBV27|-|TRBJ2-7
TGTGCCAGCAGGGGGGGGTACAATGAGCAGTACTTC
CASRGGYNEQYF
>TRBD2|16|TRBV7-3|-|TRBJ2-3
TGTGCCAGCAGCTCGAACGGACTAGCGCGCACAGATACGCAGTATTTT
CASSSNGLARTDTQYF
>-|13|TRBV7-9|many|TRBJ1-2
TGTGCCAGCAGCTTTGAGCTTAACTATGGCTACACCTTC
CASSFELNYGYTF
>-|14|TRBV12-3/TRBV12-4|few|TRBJ1-4
TGTGCCAGCAGACTCGGGACGGAGATTGAAAAACTGTTTTTT
CASRLGTEIEKLFF
>TRBD2|17|TRBV3-1|many|TRBJ2-3
TGTGCCAGCAGCCCGTCCGGGGGTCTAGCGGGGGGAGATACGCAGTATTTT
CASSPSGGLAGGDTQYF
>-|14|TRBV10-3|many|TRBJ2-3
TGTGCCATCAGCGGGACCAGCCCTACAGATACGCAGTATTTT
CAISGTSPTDTQYF
>-|16|TRBV20-1|-|TRBJ2-7
TGCAGTGCTACCGGAATGGGGCTGGCGGGCTCCTACGAGCAGTACTTC
CSATGMGLAGSYEQYF
>-|15|TRBV3-1|many|TRBJ2-4
TGTGCCAGCAGCCAGTCGGGGGTAAAAATAAACATTCAGTACTTC
CASSQSGVKINIQYF
>-|13|TRBV5-1|many|TRBJ2-7
TGCGCCAGCAGCTGGGAACCTTACTACGAGCAGTACTTC
CASSWEPYYEQYF
>-|13|TRBV29-1|many|TRBJ2-5
TGCAGCGTTGTTAGTTTTACTAAAGAGACCCAGTACTTC
CSVVSFTKETQYF
>TRBD1|13|TRBV29-1|many|TRBJ1-2
TGCAGCGTCGTAAAAGGGGGCAGCTCTGGCTACACCTTC
CSVVKGGSSGYTF
>TRBD1|16|TRBV7-2|-|TRBJ2-1
TGTGCCAGCAGCTTAAAACCGGGACAGCCGGACAATGAGCAGTTCTTC
CASSLKPGQPDNEQFF
>-|15|TRBV5-1|many|TRBJ2-1
TGCGCCAGCAGCTTGGCAGGGATCGGAAGGTTTGTGCAGTTCTTC
CASSLAGIGRFVQFF
>TRBD1|15|TRBV12-3/TRBV12-4|many|TRBJ1-2
TGTGCCAGCAGTCGATGGACAGGGGGACGAGATGGCTACACCTTC
CASSRWTGGRDGYTF
>-|11|TRBV12-3/TRBV12-4|many|TRBJ1-2
TGTGCCAGCAGCCACGCAGGGAGTAACACCTTC
CASSHAGSNTF
>-|15|TRBV7-2|many|TRBJ1-2
TGTGCCAGCAGCCTGATTGCCTACGGCCTAGACGGCTACACCTTC
CASSLIAYGLDGYTF
>TRBD2|14|TRBV20-1|many|TRBJ2-1
TGCAGTGCCCAACGGACTAGCGGGGGGGATGAGCAGTTCTTC
CSAQRTSGGDEQFF
>TRBD1|13|TRBV5-1|-|TRBJ1-2
TGCGCCAGCGGTGCCGGGACAGACTATGGCTACACCTTC
CASGAGTDYGYTF
>-|13|TRBV29-1|-|TRBJ2-3
TGCAGCTATGAGGGGGGGCGGGCAGATACGCAGTATTTT
CSYEGGRADTQYF
>-|15|TRBV11-2|many|TRBJ2-3
TGTGCCAGCAGCTTACGACAGGAGGGCACAGATACGCAGTATTTT
CASSLRQEGTDTQYF
>-|12|TRBV12-3/TRBV12-4|many|TRBJ1-6
TGTGCCAGCAGTTTTAAAGATTCACCCCTCCACTTT
CASSFKDSPLHF
>-|15|TRBV6-5|many|TRBJ2-5
TGTGCCAGCAGTTACTCAAACAGGGGAGGGGAGACCCAGTACTTC
CASSYSNRGGETQYF
>-|16|TRBV24-1|many|TRBJ2-1
TGTGCCACCAGTGACCCCCTGGGAGGAGGGATGAATGAGCAGTTCTTC
CATSDPLGGGMNEQFF
>TRBD2|18|TRBV6-5|-|TRBJ2-1
TGTGCCAGTAGTTCGCGGACCCGGACTAGCGGGGGGCAGGCGACCCAGTTCTTC
CASSSRTRTSGGQATQFF
>TRBD1|18|TRBV20-1|-|TRBJ2-6
TGCAGTGCTAGAGGGGACGTTGAGACAGGGGCGAGGGCCAACGTCCTGACTTTC
CSARGDVETGARANVLTF
>-|15|TRBV7-2|many|TRBJ1-5
TGTGCCAGCAGCTTAGTAACTAATAGCAATCAGCCCCAGCATTTT
CASSLVTNSNQPQHF
>-|15|TRBV5-1|-|TRBJ1-1
TGCGCCAGCAGCCCGCTGACAGCAATGAACACTGAAGCTTTCTTT
CASSPLTAMNTEAFF
>TRBD1|15|TRBV6-5|few|TRBJ2-7
TGTGCCAGCAGTCCCGAGACAGGGGTCAGGAAGGAGCAGTACTTC
CASSPETGVRKEQYF
>TRBD1|14|TRBV2|few|TRBJ1-1
TGTGCCAGCAGTGGGGACAGAGTGAACACTGAAGCTTTCTTT
CASSGDRVNTEAFF
>TRBD1|15|TRBV20-1|many|TRBJ2-7
TGCAGTGCTAGACCCCAGACAGGGGCGGGATACGAGCAGTACTTC
CSARPQTGAGYEQYF
>TRBD1|16|TRBV20-1|-|TRBJ1-5
TGCAGTGCTGGAGATAAGGTCTGGACAGGGGATCAGCCCCAGCATTTT
CSAGDKVWTGDQPQHF
>-|13|TRBV6-2/TRBV6-3|-|TRBJ2-1
TGTGCCAGCGGCGTCCCCCCTGTGGATGAGCAGTTCTTC
CASGVPPVDEQFF